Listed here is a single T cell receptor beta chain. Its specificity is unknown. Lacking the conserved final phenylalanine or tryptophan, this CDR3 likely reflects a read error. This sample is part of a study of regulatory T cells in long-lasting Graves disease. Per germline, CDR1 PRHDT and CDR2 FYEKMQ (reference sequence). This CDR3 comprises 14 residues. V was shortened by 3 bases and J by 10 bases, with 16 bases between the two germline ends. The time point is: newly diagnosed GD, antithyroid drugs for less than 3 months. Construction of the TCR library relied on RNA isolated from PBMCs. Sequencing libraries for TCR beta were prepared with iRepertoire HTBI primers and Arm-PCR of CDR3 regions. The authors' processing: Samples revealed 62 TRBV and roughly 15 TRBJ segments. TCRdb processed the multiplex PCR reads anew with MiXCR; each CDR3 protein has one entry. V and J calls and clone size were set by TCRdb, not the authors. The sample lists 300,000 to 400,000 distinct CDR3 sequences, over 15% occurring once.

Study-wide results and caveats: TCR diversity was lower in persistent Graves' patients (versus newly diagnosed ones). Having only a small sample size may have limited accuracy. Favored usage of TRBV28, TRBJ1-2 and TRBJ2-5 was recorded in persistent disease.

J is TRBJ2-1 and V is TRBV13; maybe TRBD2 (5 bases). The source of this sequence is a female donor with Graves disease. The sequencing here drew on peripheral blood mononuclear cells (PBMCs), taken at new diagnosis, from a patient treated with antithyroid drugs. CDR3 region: CASSLASSSYEQFS. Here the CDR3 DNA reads TGTGCCAGCAGCTTGGCTAGCAGCTCCTACGAGCAGTTCTCC.